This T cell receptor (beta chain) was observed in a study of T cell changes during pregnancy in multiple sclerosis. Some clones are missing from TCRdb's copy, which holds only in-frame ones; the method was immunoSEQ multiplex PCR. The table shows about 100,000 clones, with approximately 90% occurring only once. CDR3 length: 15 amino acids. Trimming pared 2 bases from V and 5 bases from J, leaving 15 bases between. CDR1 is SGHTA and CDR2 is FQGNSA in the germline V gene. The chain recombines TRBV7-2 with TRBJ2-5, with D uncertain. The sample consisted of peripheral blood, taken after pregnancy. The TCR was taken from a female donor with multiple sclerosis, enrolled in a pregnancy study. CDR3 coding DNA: TGTGCCAGCAGCTTATCCCCCTACCCGTCCGAGACCCAGTACTTC. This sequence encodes CASSLSPYPSETQYF.